The 26 T cell receptor beta chains below come from one sample, sequenced in a study of blood T cell repertoires in COVID-19. Clones were sequenced by immunoSEQ multiplex PCR, and TCRdb holds only the in-frame ones, with some missing. The sample shows more than 300,000 clones, more than 90% of them seen only once. The sequencing input was PBMCs or T cells enriched from blood (not recorded which). These receptors all come from a woman aged 25 to 45 who had been exposed to COVID-19.

This chain joins TRBV18 and TRBJ1-2; no firm D call. The CDR3 is 17 amino acids. Trimming took off 3 bases at V and 2 bases at J, with 19 bases between the two ends. Germline CDR1 KGHSH, CDR2 LQKENI. CDR3 protein: CASSPGLAKDLNYGYTF. The DNA for the CDR3 is TGTGCCAGCTCACCCGGGTTGGCGAAAGACCTGAACTATGGCTACACCTTC.

V and J are TRBV4-1 and TRBJ1-1; D unresolved. V gave up 0 bases and J gave up 7 bases, with 21 bases separating them. Germline V gene sequence: CDR1 MGHRA, CDR2 YSYEKL. The CDR3 runs 17 residues. The CDR3 DNA is TGCGCCAGCAGCCAAGATCGAGACCGTCCCCTAGGCGATGAAGCTTTCTTT. Translated: CASSQDRDRPLGDEAFF.

This chain connects TRBV19 to TRBJ1-5; 9 positions agree with TRBD1. V gave up 4 bases and J gave up 6 bases; unmatched junction bases: 10. The CDR3 consists of 16 residues. The germline CDR1 and CDR2 sequences are LNHDA and SQIVND (reference sequence). The CDR3 sequence is CASSTTGGVRVQPQHF. As DNA, the CDR3 is TGTGCCAGTAGTACGACAGGGGGAGTGCGGGTTCAGCCCCAGCATTTT.

The V and J genes are TRBV6-5 and TRBJ1-1; weak D call: TRBD1 (6 bases). Trimming took off 0 bases at V and 8 bases at J, with 19 bases between the two ends. The CDR3 loop spans 16 amino acids. CDR1 MNHEY and CDR2 SVGAGI come from the germline V gene. The DNA for the CDR3 is TGTGCCAGCAGTTACTCTAATTCTAGGCCGGACAGCGAAGCTTTCTTT. This codes for CASSYSNSRPDSEAFF.

The chain links TRBV3-1 (or the pseudogene TRBV3-2) to TRBJ2-1; TRBD2 agrees at 9 bases. Looked up from germline, CDR1 is LGHDT and CDR2 is YNNKEL (reference sequence). The V segment lost 2 bases and the J segment 4 bases; nucleotides outside the gene matches: 0. The CDR3 has 14 residues. In DNA, the CDR3 is TGTGCCAGCAGCCAAAGCGGGGGGTACAATGAGCAGTTCTTC. Its protein product is CASSQSGGYNEQFF.

This rearrangement joins TRBV6-2 or TRBV6-3 to TRBJ2-5, with 8 bases fitting TRBD2. The trim removed 2 bases at V and 5 bases at J, leaving 13 bases unmatched. The germline CDR1 and CDR2 sequences are MNHEY and SVGEGT. This CDR3 is built from 17 residues. The CDR3 DNA reads as TGTGCCAGCAGTTACGACGGGGGGGTCCGAGGTCGGGAGACCCAGTACTTC. This codes for CASSYDGGVRGRETQYF.

The count of this clone is one. The V gene is TRBV6-5, the J gene TRBJ1-2; 10 positions agree with TRBD1. CDR1 MNHEY and CDR2 SVGAGI come from the germline V gene. The V segment lost 7 bases and the J segment 10 bases; nucleotides outside the gene matches: 15. The CDR3 runs 15 residues. The chain's CDR3 is CASISRDRGFLNYTF. The CDR3 nucleotides read TGTGCCAGCATTTCCCGGGACAGGGGTTTCCTAAACTACACCTTC.

The chain has TRBV2 and TRBJ1-6, with D perhaps TRBD1 (5 bases). The CDR3 length is 16 residues. Trimming left V 5 bases short and J 6 bases short, with 17 bases between. The V gene's germline CDR1 is SNHLY and CDR2 FYNNEI. CDR3 nucleotide sequence: TGTGCCAGCAGTCCCCCGGGGGAGAGGGGTAATTCACCCCTCCACTTT. Translating gives CASSPPGERGNSPLHF. Drawing the rest from reference TRBV2 and TRBJ1-6, the complete variable domain is EPEVTQTPSHQVTQMGQEVILRCVPISNHLYFYWYRQILGQKVEFLVSFYNNEISEKSEIFDDQFSVERPDGSNFTLKIRSTKLEDSAMYFCASSPPGERGNSPLHFGNGTRLTVT.

The CDR3 loop is CASSSQTGRTEAFF. CDR3 DNA: TGTGCCAGCAGCTCACAGACAGGTCGAACTGAAGCTTTCTTT. This chain links TRBV7-2 with TRBJ1-1, with D tentatively TRBD1 (6 bases). Germline CDR1 reads SGHTA; CDR2 reads FQGNSA. This CDR3 spans 14 amino acids. V was cut by 4 bases and J by 5 bases, with 14 bases left in between.

This chain uses TRBV6-1 with TRBJ1-2, with 9 nucleotides matching TRBD1. V lost 3 bases and J lost 5; bases outside the gene matches: 4. This CDR3 spans 14 amino acids. Germline V lookup: CDR1 MNHNS, CDR2 SASEGT. The CDR3 DNA sequence: TGTGCCAGCAGTGAGAGGGACAGGGCTTATGGCTACACCTTC. It yields the protein CASSERDRAYGYTF.

This chain uses TRBV4-1 with TRBJ1-2; 7 bases align to TRBD1. The CDR3 consists of 15 residues. Germline V gene data show CDR1 as MGHRA and CDR2 as YSYEKL. Trimming at V came to 1 base and at J to 5 bases, leaving 7 bases not matched to a gene. The CDR3 sequence is CASSQVEGARYGYTF. The DNA of the CDR3 is TGCGCCAGCAGCCAAGTTGAGGGGGCTAGATATGGCTACACCTTC.

The rearrangement joins TRBV27 to TRBJ2-7; 8 nucleotides agree with TRBD1. After removal of 0 bases from V and 6 bases from J, the junction contained 13 bases not matched to a gene. The CDR3 runs to 17 residues. Germline assignment: CDR1 MNHEY and CDR2 SMNVEV (reference sequence). The CDR3 nucleotides are TGTGCCAGCAGTTTATCCATTCGCGGACAGGGATCCACCGAGCAGTACTTC. The encoded protein is CASSLSIRGQGSTEQYF.

This chain uses TRBV5-8 with TRBJ1-3, with D perhaps matching TRBD1 (6 bases). The V end lost 0 bases, the J end lost 0 bases, and 13 bases lay between the germline ends. Germline V gives CDR1 SGHTS, CDR2 YDEGEE. The CDR3 is 17 amino acids. The CDR3: CASSLVGGPNSGNTIYF. The CDR3 nucleotides read TGTGCCAGCAGCTTGGTAGGGGGACCTAACTCTGGAAACACCATATATTTT.

This chain uses TRBV27 with TRBJ2-7, with 10 nucleotides matching TRBD2. This CDR3 has 14 amino acids. With 8 bases clipped from V and 6 bases from J, the junction kept 10 bases outside the gene matches. Looked up from germline, CDR1 is MNHEY and CDR2 is SMNVEV (reference sequence). CDR3 sequence (DNA): TGTGCCAGCGTCGGGACTAGCGTGTTGAGCGAGCAGTACTTC. It specifies CASVGTSVLSEQYF.

V usage is TRBV5-1 and J usage is TRBJ1-2; the match to TRBD1 covers 9 bases. Germline CDR1 SGHRS, CDR2 YFSETQ. The CDR3 contains 15 residues. J gave up 1 base and V 4 bases, and 5 bases lay outside the gene matches. The CDR3 sequence is CASSRDRVYNYGYTF. CDR3 sequence (DNA): TGCGCCAGCAGCCGGGACAGGGTCTATAACTATGGCTACACCTTC.

The rearrangement links TRBV4-1 to TRBJ2-1; 13 nucleotides align to TRBD2. The germline CDR1 and CDR2 sequences are MGHRA and YSYEKL. This CDR3 has 15 amino acids. J lost 8 bases, V lost 5 bases, and 6 bases had no gene match. This CDR3 is CASSEGLAGFDEQFF. The CDR3 nucleotides are TGCGCCAGCAGCGAGGGACTAGCGGGGTTTGATGAGCAGTTCTTC.

The chain carries TRBV5-1 and TRBJ2-3, with TRBD2 as a possible D gene (6 bases). The germline CDR1 and CDR2 sequences are SGHRS and YFSETQ. Trimming pared 0 bases from V and 8 bases from J, leaving 16 bases between. CDR3 size: 15 residues. This chain's CDR3 is CASSLGAADGGTQYF. In nucleotides, the CDR3 is TGCGCCAGCAGCTTGGGGGCTGCGGACGGGGGTACGCAGTATTTT.

This chain joins TRBV24-1 and TRBJ2-5, with a possible D match to TRBD2 (6 bases). Germline loops: CDR1 KGHDR, CDR2 SFDVKD. This CDR3 is built from 15 residues. Trimming stripped 2 bases from V and 3 bases from J, with 12 bases between. CDR3: CATSDSEGLEETQYF. In DNA form, the CDR3 reads TGTGCCACCAGTGATTCGGAGGGGTTAGAAGAGACCCAGTACTTC.

The chain recombines TRBV25-1 with TRBJ1-6; 9 positions agree with TRBD1. The CDR3 runs to 15 residues. CDR1 and CDR2 (germline): MGHDK, SYGVNS. Unmatched junction bases numbered 3, after V lost 2 bases and J lost 7 bases. The CDR3, as DNA: TGTGCCAGCAGTGAAGGGACAGGGACCAATTCACCCCTCCACTTT. It translates to CASSEGTGTNSPLHF.

The genes are TRBV7-8 and TRBJ2-7; possibly TRBD1 for D (6 bases). The CDR3 runs 15 residues. V lost 4 bases and J lost 1, with 14 bases in between. The germline V gene encodes CDR1 SGHVS and CDR2 FQNEAQ. CDR3 bases: TGTGCCAGCAGCTCCTCAGGGGAATGGTCCTACGAGCAGTACTTC. It encodes CASSSSGEWSYEQYF.

The V gene is TRBV6-1, the J gene TRBJ1-6; perhaps TRBD1 as D (5 bases). Trimming took off 0 bases at V and 9 bases at J, with 15 bases between the two ends. The CDR3 has 16 residues. CDR1 is MNHNS and CDR2 is SASEGT in the germline V gene. The CDR3 DNA follows: TGTGCCAGCAGTGAAGCGCTTGATGTAGGGGCTTCACCCCTCCACTTT. It is translated as CASSEALDVGASPLHF.

The chain has TRBV18 and TRBJ1-2; 8 nucleotides align to TRBD1. V shed 4 bases and J 4 bases; nucleotides not matched to a gene: 5. CDR1 and CDR2 (germline): KGHSH, LQKENI. The CDR3 is made up of 14 amino acids. For the CDR3, the DNA is TGTGCCAGCTCACAGGACAGGGCCTCCTATGGCTACACCTTC. Translating gives CASSQDRASYGYTF.

The chain carries TRBV6-1 and TRBJ1-4; the match to TRBD1 covers 10 bases. Germline V gene sequence: CDR1 MNHNS, CDR2 SASEGT. The CDR3 has 18 amino acids. With V trimmed by 0 bases and J by 3 bases, 7 bases remained unmatched. The CDR3 loop is CASSEALLGQGPNEKLFF. Here the CDR3 DNA reads TGTGCCAGCAGTGAAGCGCTTCTGGGACAGGGGCCTAATGAAAAACTGTTTTTT.

The chain carries TRBV3-1 (or the pseudogene TRBV3-2) and TRBJ1-6; D is undetermined. The CDR3 runs 15 residues. CDR1 and CDR2 (germline): LGHDT, YNNKEL (reference sequence). The V end was cut by 1 base, the J end by 7 bases, with 11 bases between. The CDR3, as DNA: TGTGCCAGCAGCCAAGCACTCCGCGGAAATTCACCCCTCCACTTT. This encodes CASSQALRGNSPLHF.

The J gene is TRBJ2-5, the V gene TRBV5-1; 9 bases line up with TRBD1. Trimming took 2 bases from V and 2 from J; bases not matched to a gene: 7. The germline V gene encodes CDR1 SGHRS and CDR2 YFSETQ. This CDR3 comprises 16 residues. In DNA, the CDR3 is TGCGCCAGCAGCTTCGGGACAGGGATCGGGCAAGAGACCCAGTACTTC. Amino acids: CASSFGTGIGQETQYF.

This rearrangement joins TRBV7-8 to TRBJ2-5, with unresolved D. Germline V gene data show CDR1 as SGHVS and CDR2 as FQNEAQ. Trimming shortened V by 5 bases and J by 5 bases, and 9 bases separated the two germline ends. CDR3 length: 12 residues. DNA for the CDR3: TGTGCCAGCAGCCCCGAGGTGGAGACCCAGTACTTC. It encodes CASSPEVETQYF.